The subject of this entry is one TCR beta chain. The antigen is not known. These data belong to a study of stem cell transplantation in POMP-related autoinflammatory disease. In the study overall: Defective thymoproteasomes were hypothesized to impair CD8+ T-cell positive selection. General study findings and limits: Patients with PRAID showed a restricted number of unique TRB V-J gene pairings. In patients with PRAID, every analyzed T-cell subset tended to show lower diversity and higher clonality.

PRAID combined immunodeficiency and autoinflammation. V shed 1 base and J 3 bases; nucleotides not matched to a gene: 3. CDR1 LNHDA and CDR2 SQIVND come from the germline V gene (reference sequence). This CDR3 has 15 amino acids. The protocol was immunoSEQ multiplex PCR, while the TCRdb copy is restricted to in-frame clones and leaves out a portion. The sample includes 68,000 or so clones, roughly 91% of them seen just once. The chain carries TRBV19 and TRBJ2-7; 10 nucleotides align to TRBD2. The clonotype was recovered from a human patient with POMP-related autoinflammation and immune dysregulation (PRAID). The graft donor may have given rise to some T cells. The source material was CD4+ T cells from PBMCs, sampled after stem cell transplantation. Here the CDR3 reads CASSIVASGSYEQYF. CDR3 coding DNA: TGTGCCAGTAGTATAGTGGCTAGCGGGAGCTACGAGCAGTACTTC.